The next 5 T cell receptor beta chains were all read from a single sample in a study of T-cell reconstitution after alpha-beta-depleted transplantation in children. Unique molecular identifiers were built into the TCRbeta library. TCRdb independently ran MiXCR on the PCR reads; one entry per CDR3 protein. The sample lists nearly 350,000 distinct CDR3 sequences, around 16% occurring once. The sequences come from PBMCs, mostly from graft donor cells, collected 360 days after TCRalphabeta/CD19-depleted stem cell transplant. The source is a male patient aged 2-15 years who had a stem cell transplant for acute lymphoblastic leukemia, so the T cells may come from the graft donor.

This clonotype was found many times. CDR3 sequence: CSAHSDRGYEQYF. In DNA, the CDR3 is TGCAGTGCCCACTCGGACAGGGGGTACGAGCAGTACTTC. The chain couples TRBV20-1 to TRBJ2-7, with 10 bases fitting TRBD1. The CDR3 spans 13 residues. Trimming at V came to 6 bases and at J to 4 bases, leaving 6 bases not matched to a gene. Per germline, CDR1 DFQATT and CDR2 SNEGSKA (reference sequence).

At least ten counts were recorded for this clonotype. The J gene is TRBJ2-1, the V gene TRBV9; 11 nucleotides line up with TRBD1. CDR1 and CDR2 (germline): SGDLS, YYNGEE. This CDR3 has 14 residues. After removal of 4 bases from V and 8 bases from J, the junction contained 5 bases not matched to a gene. The CDR3 loop reads CASSLTDRGHEQFF. Here the CDR3 DNA reads TGTGCCAGCAGCCTAACGGACAGGGGGCATGAGCAGTTCTTC.

The gene calls are TRBV9 and TRBJ2-1; 12 nucleotides line up with TRBD2. J was trimmed by 8 bases and V by 2 bases; bases with no gene match: 5. CDR3 length: 15 residues. CDR1 and CDR2 from the germline V gene are SGDLS and YYNGEE. DNA of the CDR3: TGTGCCAGCAGCGTCCAGACTAGCGGGAGTCATGAGCAGTTCTTC. It specifies CASSVQTSGSHEQFF.

This clonotype has at least ten counts. The chain carries TRBV5-1 and TRBJ2-1; 9 nucleotides match TRBD2. CDR1 is SGHRS, CDR2 YFSETQ, per germline. The CDR3 contains 15 residues. V trimming: 3 bases; J trimming: 5 bases; junction bases outside the gene matches: 6. The chain's CDR3 is CASSWAGGSNNEQFF. In nucleotides, the CDR3 is TGCGCCAGCAGCTGGGCGGGAGGGTCTAACAATGAGCAGTTCTTC.

V is TRBV7-9 and J is TRBJ2-7, with 7 bases lining up with TRBD2. Looked up from germline, CDR1 is SEHNR and CDR2 is FQNEAQ (reference sequence). The CDR3 runs 15 residues. With 2 bases clipped from V and 4 bases from J, the junction kept 8 bases outside the gene matches. CDR3 sequence: CASSLWGGSGYEQYF. The CDR3 DNA reads as TGTGCCAGCAGCTTATGGGGCGGGAGTGGATACGAGCAGTACTTC.